One sample yielded the 7 T cell receptor beta chains listed below, sequenced in a study of OX40 agonist ivuxolimab in advanced cancers. The protocol was immunoSEQ multiplex PCR, while the TCRdb copy is restricted to in-frame clones and leaves out a portion. The table includes about 22,000 clones, less than 90% detected once. Sequences were derived from CD4+ or CD8+ T cells sorted from blood, sampled in a trial of the OX40 agonist ivuxolimab. Every receptor here comes from an adult with an advanced solid tumor such as melanoma, head and neck, liver or kidney cancer.

This chain joins TRBV19 and TRBJ2-3, with D uncertain. The CDR3 extends over 13 amino acids. The germline V gene encodes CDR1 LNHDA and CDR2 SQIVND (reference sequence). Trimming cost V 4 bases and J 6 bases, with 11 bases left between them. DNA for the CDR3: TGTGCCAGTAGTACCGGCCTTACGGATACGCAGTATTTT. This gives the protein CASSTGLTDTQYF.

The V call is TRBV6-1, the J call TRBJ2-7, with TRBD2 matching over 9 bases. The V segment lost 4 bases and the J segment 2 bases; nucleotides outside the gene matches: 6. CDR3 size: 15 residues. The germline V gene encodes CDR1 MNHNS and CDR2 SASEGT. The CDR3 nucleotides read TGTGCCAGCAGTGCCAGCGGGGGGACCGCCTACGAGCAGTACTTC. It specifies CASSASGGTAYEQYF.

The chain links TRBV27 to TRBJ2-1, with 7 bases lining up with TRBD2. V lost 0 bases, J lost 7 bases, and 0 bases stayed unmatched. This CDR3 contains 13 residues. The germline CDR1 and CDR2 sequences are MNHEY and SMNVEV (reference sequence). CDR3: CASSLSLANEQFF. For the CDR3, the DNA is TGTGCCAGCAGTTTATCACTAGCGAATGAGCAGTTCTTC.

This clone was found once. The rearrangement links TRBV29-1 to TRBJ2-7; D gene uncertain. V lost 4 bases, J lost 3 bases, and 13 bases lay in between. Germline loops: CDR1 SQVTM, CDR2 ANQGSEA. The CDR3 loop spans 13 amino acids. The CDR3 coding sequence is TGCAGCGTTGTTTTGGCGGTCCGCTACGAGCAGTACTTC. This sequence encodes CSVVLAVRYEQYF.

The J gene is TRBJ2-7, the V gene TRBV19; D not certain. The germline V gene has CDR1 LNHDA and CDR2 SQIVND (reference sequence). This CDR3 is built from 14 residues. Between the trimmed V and J ends, which lost 2 bases and 2 bases, there was a span of 10 bases. As DNA, the CDR3 is TGTGCCAGTAGTATATTCTCCGGGCCCTACGAGCAGTACTTC. Amino acids: CASSIFSGPYEQYF. Together with reference TRBV19 and TRBJ2-7, the CDR3 gives the full variable domain: DGGITQSPKYLFRKEGQNVTLSCEQNLNHDAMYWYRQDPGQGLRLIYYSQIVNDFQKGDIAEGYSVSREKKESFPLTVTSAQKNPTAFYLCASSIFSGPYEQYFGPGTRLTVT.

V gene TRBV28 combines with J gene TRBJ2-5; D gene ambiguous. Per the germline V gene, CDR1 is MDHEN and CDR2 is SYDVKM. The length of the CDR3 is 13 residues. Trimming took off 3 bases at V and 7 bases at J, with 12 bases between the two ends. CDR3 sequence: CASSLPKGLTQYF. The DNA of the CDR3 is TGTGCCAGCAGTTTGCCTAAAGGCCTGACCCAGTACTTC. Complete variable domain (other parts from reference TRBV28 and TRBJ2-5): DVKVTQSSRYLVKRTGEKVFLECVQDMDHENMFWYRQDPGLGLRLIYFSYDVKMKEKGDIPEGYSVSREKKERFSLILESASTNQTSMYLCASSLPKGLTQYFGPGTRLLVL.

The V and J genes are TRBV10-2 and TRBJ2-1, with a tentative D call TRBD2 (6 bases). Germline-derived CDR1 and CDR2 are WSHSY and SAAADI. The CDR3 has 13 amino acids. V was cut by 8 bases and J by 6 bases, with 14 bases left in between. CDR3 in amino acids: CASRRAYGNEQFF. The CDR3 coding sequence is TGCGCCAGCCGGAGGGCGTACGGCAATGAGCAGTTCTTC.